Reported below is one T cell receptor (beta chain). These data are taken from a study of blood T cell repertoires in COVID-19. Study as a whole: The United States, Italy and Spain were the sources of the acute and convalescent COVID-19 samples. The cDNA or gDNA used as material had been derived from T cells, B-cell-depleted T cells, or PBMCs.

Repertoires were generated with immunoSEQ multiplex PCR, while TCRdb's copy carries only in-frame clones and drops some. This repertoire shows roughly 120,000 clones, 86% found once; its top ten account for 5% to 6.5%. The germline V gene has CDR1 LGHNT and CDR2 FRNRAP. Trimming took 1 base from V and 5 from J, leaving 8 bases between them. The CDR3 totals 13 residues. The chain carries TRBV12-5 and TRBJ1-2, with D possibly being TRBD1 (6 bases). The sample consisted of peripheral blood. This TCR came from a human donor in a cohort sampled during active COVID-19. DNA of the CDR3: TGTGCTAGTGGTTTGGGGCAGGGGTATGGCTACACCTTC. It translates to CASGLGQGYGYTF.